This entry features one TCR beta chain sequence. Original processing methods: From reference gene primer amplification, estimates of nucleated cell counts were derived. Generated by immunoSEQ multiplex PCR, the TCRdb table keeps only in-frame clones and is missing some. The DNA was the basis for D and trimming; V, J and clone size are from that table. The table records approximately 300,000 clones, about four fifths of them present only once. This entry is derived from a study of blood T cell repertoires in COVID-19. Study overall: Spain, Italy and the United States supplied samples that represented acute and convalescent COVID-19.

Germline V gene data show CDR1 as SEHNR and CDR2 as FQNEAQ (reference sequence). CDR3 length: 12 residues. V dropped 4 bases and J dropped 8 bases, with 9 bases sitting between them. The sequencing input was peripheral blood. The rearrangement joins TRBV7-9 to TRBJ2-1; no clear D gene. This clonotype was sampled from a woman in her 50s with acute or convalescent COVID-19. CDR3 in DNA: TGTGCCAGCAGCTCCTCCCTCGATGAGCAGTTCTTC. It encodes CASSSSLDEQFF.